This TCR beta chain is from a study of blood T cell repertoires in COVID-19. About the research overall: PBMCs, B-cell-depleted T cells, or T cells provided the cDNA or gDNA that made up the material.

This CDR3 is 12 amino acids long. Germline values: CDR1 KGHSH, CDR2 LQKENI. V was shortened by 7 bases and J by 8 bases, with 12 bases between the two germline ends. There are a few counts of this clone. The repertoire was sequenced with immunoSEQ multiplex PCR; TCRdb's copy has only in-frame clones and lacks some. The data contain approximately 360,000 clones, under 85% of them seen just once; the ten biggest clones take up over 4.5%. What was sequenced was PBMCs or T cells enriched from blood (not recorded which). The genes are TRBV18 and TRBJ2-1; TRBD2 might be the D (5 bases). The source is a woman in her forties or fifties who had recovered from COVID-19. The CDR3 nucleotides read TGTGCCAGCTGTCCTTCGAGGGATGAGCAGTTCTTC. Its protein is CASCPSRDEQFF.